The sequence of this T cell receptor beta chain was determined in a study of cytomegalovirus exposure and HLA in healthy donors. Study-level findings and limits: For most TCR sequences rarity was the rule, although some public TCRs occurred in many donors.

Assay: immunoSEQ multiplex PCR; the TCRdb copy retains only in-frame clones and omits some. The data show about 160,000 clones, 70% to 90% seen once. Deletions cut 2 bases from V and 5 bases from J, with 10 bases between. The germline gives CDR1 MNHNS, CDR2 SASEGT. The CDR3 has 13 residues. On this clone itself: Antigen unknown.

Material for sequencing was PBMCs. The origin of this receptor is a woman under 30 in good health and CMV-seronegative. The chain has TRBV6-1 and TRBJ2-7, with TRBD2 as a possible D gene (6 bases). CDR3 nucleotides: TGTGCCAGCAGTGAATTGCGCGGGAACGAGCAGTACTTC. Translated, it gives CASSELRGNEQYF.